A single T cell receptor (beta chain) is shown here with its context. Antigen specificity is unknown. Using its own MiXCR run on the reads, TCRdb lists one record per CDR3 protein. The sample includes around 800,000 distinct CDR3 sequences, about 30% seen only once; the top ten take 9.5% to 15%. This specimen comes from a study of T cell repertoires in cytomegalovirus infection. About the research overall: Used in the study were CMV epitopes, some recently identified and HLA-C-restricted, others well-studied and HLA-B-restricted. CMV infection together with matching HLA type was indicated by public TCR beta signatures.

General study points: HLA-C-restricted CMV-specific TCR beta clonotypes prevailed in the ex vivo response. Of the TCR beta families, the public ones yielded a cumulative frequency that identified carriers of CMV plus the relevant HLA.

The CDR3 has 16 amino acids. The germline gives CDR1 SGHDT, CDR2 YYEEEE. Trimming took 4 bases from V and 3 from J, leaving 19 bases between them. Sequenced here: cultured CD8+ T cells from PBMCs, sampled from culture after CMV antigen stimulation. The clonotype comes from a human donor in good health (CMV status not recorded). Some clones in this sample may be carry-over from other donors' samples. The chain has TRBV5-6 and TRBJ2-5; D possibly uses TRBD1 or TRBD2 (6 bases each). CDR3 sequence: CASSGHPGAEEETQYF. The CDR3 bases are TGTGCCAGCAGCGGACACCCGGGGGCGGAGGAAGAGACCCAGTACTTC.